These 20 T cell receptor beta chains were sequenced from one sample in a study of cytomegalovirus exposure and HLA in healthy donors. This PCR relied on a set of 60 Vbeta primers and 13 Jbeta primers. The repertoire was sequenced with immunoSEQ multiplex PCR; TCRdb's copy has only in-frame clones and lacks some. The top ten clones hold roughly 9.7% of a sample with approximately 150,000 clones, 60% to 80% of them seen once. The sample comprised PBMCs. Every receptor here comes from a man between 18 and 29 years old in good health and CMV-seropositive.

This chain connects TRBV5-4 to TRBJ2-1, with 12 bases identical to TRBD2. Germline CDR1 is SGHNT and CDR2 is YYREEE (reference sequence). This CDR3 is built from 16 residues. V was clipped by 0 bases and J by 15 bases; unmatched bases: 13. CDR3 region: CASSLGPGASGRAPFF. CDR3 nucleotide sequence: TGTGCCAGCAGCTTGGGTCCAGGAGCTAGCGGGAGGGCCCCGTTCTTC.

This chain connects TRBV6-1 to TRBJ2-7, with 7 bases matching TRBD2. Germline CDR1 reads MNHNS; CDR2 reads SASEGT. The length of the CDR3 is 13 residues. The CDR3 DNA reads TGTGCGAGCGGGATAGGGGCTGCGGGAGAGCAGTACTTC. Encoded protein: CASGIGAAGEQYF.

V is TRBV6-6 and J is TRBJ2-7; TRBD1 matches 7 bases. The CDR3 is 15 residues long. The ends lost 5 bases at V and 0 bases at J; junction bases unmatched: 7. Germline V gene data show CDR1 as MNHNY and CDR2 as SVGAGI (reference sequence). CDR3 in DNA: TGTGCCAGCAGTCCGAGACAGGGAGTCTCCTACGAGCAGTACTTC. It yields the protein CASSPRQGVSYEQYF.

V usage is TRBV30 and J usage is TRBJ1-1, with TRBD1 matching 9 bases. The CDR3 is 14 residues long. CDR1 is GTSNPN, CDR2 SVGIG, per germline (reference sequence). Trimming took 7 bases from V and 1 from J; bases not matched to a gene: 7. CDR3 DNA: TGTGCCTTAAGGACAGGGGCCGAGAACACTGAAGCTTTCTTT. Residues: CALRTGAENTEAFF.

There are a few counts of this clone. The chain uses TRBV5-6 and TRBJ1-1, with D tentatively TRBD1 (5 bases). V dropped 4 bases and J dropped 4 bases, with 8 bases sitting between them. This CDR3 contains 12 residues. Germline V gives CDR1 SGHDT, CDR2 YYEEEE. CDR3 DNA sequence: TGTGCCAGCAGCCCCCAGGGCACTGAAGCTTTCTTT. As protein: CASSPQGTEAFF.

This chain joins TRBV29-1 and TRBJ1-2; TRBD1 matches at 7 bases. The CDR3 extends over 13 amino acids. Per germline, CDR1 SQVTM and CDR2 ANQGSEA. The CDR3 is CRTEGTVGDGYTF. The DNA of the CDR3 is TGCAGGACGGAGGGGACAGTCGGGGATGGCTACACCTTC.

The rearrangement joins TRBV5-1 to TRBJ2-2; 7 bases are shared with TRBD1. The CDR3 consists of 15 residues. Per germline, CDR1 SGHRS and CDR2 YFSETQ. The J segment lost 4 bases and the V segment lost 4 bases, leaving 7 bases of the junction unmatched. CDR3 sequence reads: CASSTGTALTGELFF. The CDR3 nucleotides read TGCGCCAGCAGCACCGGGACAGCTCTCACCGGGGAGCTGTTTTTT.

J is TRBJ1-2 and V is TRBV6-1; TRBD1 matches at 10 bases. J lost 5 bases, V lost 5 bases, and 2 bases had no gene match. The CDR3 loop spans 13 amino acids. CDR1 and CDR2 (germline): MNHNS, SASEGT. CDR3 coding DNA: TGTGCCAGCAGTTCGGACAGGGGGTATGGCTACACCTTC. Its translation: CASSSDRGYGYTF.

The chain combines TRBV10-1 with TRBJ2-4; 7 bases align to TRBD2. This CDR3 has 18 residues. Germline CDR1 is WNHNN and CDR2 is SYGVQD (reference sequence). V was clipped by 2 bases and J by 6 bases; unmatched bases: 16. This CDR3 reads CASSEKVLAEPPLNIQYF. The CDR3 bases are TGCGCCAGCAGTGAGAAAGTTCTAGCGGAGCCTCCCTTAAACATTCAGTACTTC.

The chain combines TRBV5-6 with TRBJ2-5, with 7 nucleotides matching TRBD1. The CDR3 has 14 residues. Germline values: CDR1 SGHDT, CDR2 YYEEEE. V lost 4 bases, J lost 0 bases, and 3 bases stayed unmatched. The CDR3 DNA reads TGTGCCAGCAGCGCCGGGACAGACCAAGAGACCCAGTACTTC. Protein product: CASSAGTDQETQYF.

The table lists this clone with a few counts. This chain links TRBV27 with TRBJ2-1; 9 bases line up with TRBD1. The germline CDR1 and CDR2 sequences are MNHEY and SMNVEV (reference sequence). This CDR3 has 16 amino acids. V gave up 3 bases and J gave up 6 bases; unmatched junction bases: 9. CDR3 region: CASSLGGTGFFNEQFF. The CDR3 DNA reads as TGTGCCAGCAGTTTGGGGGGGACAGGGTTTTTCAATGAGCAGTTCTTC.

The chain recombines TRBV14 with TRBJ1-6; the D gene is possibly TRBD1 (5 bases). The CDR3 has 15 amino acids. Germline V gives CDR1 SGHDN, CDR2 FVKESK. Trimming shortened V by 5 bases and J by 8 bases, and 16 bases separated the two germline ends. The CDR3 coding sequence is TGTGCCAGCAGCTTCAACGGGGGGGTTTATTCACCCCTCCACTTT. Protein sequence: CASSFNGGVYSPLHF.

The chain couples TRBV7-9 to TRBJ2-1; 7 nucleotides line up with TRBD2. This CDR3 region has 16 residues. The trim removed 2 bases at V and 0 bases at J, leaving 4 bases unmatched. Germline CDR1 is SEHNR and CDR2 is FQNEAQ (reference sequence). This CDR3 is CASSLIAGPSYNEQFF. The CDR3 DNA reads as TGTGCCAGCAGCTTAATAGCGGGCCCCTCCTACAATGAGCAGTTCTTC.

The count of this clone is one. The chain couples TRBV19 to TRBJ2-3, with 9 positions matching TRBD1. Germline V gene sequence: CDR1 LNHDA, CDR2 SQIVND (reference sequence). The CDR3 sequence is 12 residues long. The V and J ends lost 10 bases and 4 bases, in that order; junction bases with no gene match: 3. The CDR3: CATGTGPDTQYF. CDR3 nucleotides: TGTGCCACTGGGACAGGGCCAGATACGCAGTATTTT.

V and J are TRBV27 and TRBJ1-2; 7 nucleotides match TRBD1. This CDR3 has 14 amino acids. CDR1 is MNHEY and CDR2 is SMNVEV in the germline V gene (reference sequence). With 4 bases clipped from V and 5 bases from J, the junction kept 7 bases outside the gene matches. CDR3 nucleotides: TGTGCCAGCAGTTCTCAGGGACAGATGTATGGCTACACCTTC. Amino acids: CASSSQGQMYGYTF.

This clone was seen more than once but under ten times. The chain links TRBV11-2 to TRBJ2-2, with TRBD2 identical over 10 bases. This CDR3 is built from 14 residues. The V gene end was trimmed by 4 bases and the J gene end by 8 bases; junction bases not matched to a gene: 4. Germline V gives CDR1 SGHAT, CDR2 FQNNGV. The CDR3 sequence: CASSSSSGGGELFF. The CDR3 DNA is TGTGCCAGCAGCTCTTCTAGCGGGGGAGGGGAGCTGTTTTTT.

The chain carries TRBV5-6 and TRBJ2-7; 11 bases fit TRBD1. Losses at the gene ends were 2 bases for V and 5 bases for J; bases not matched to a gene: 15. Germline V gene lookup returns CDR1 SGHDT and CDR2 YYEEEE. This CDR3 is built from 18 residues. This CDR3 is CASSFRYSRTGGIDEQYF. The CDR3 DNA reads TGTGCCAGCAGCTTTCGGTATTCCCGGACAGGGGGCATCGACGAGCAGTACTTC.

The chain combines TRBV19 with TRBJ2-7, with a tentative D call TRBD1 (6 bases). The CDR3 has 13 amino acids. The germline V gene encodes CDR1 LNHDA and CDR2 SQIVND (reference sequence). Trimming stripped 4 bases from V and 7 bases from J, with 14 bases between. CDR3 sequence: CASSRGPQGEQYF. CDR3 nucleotide sequence: TGTGCCAGTAGTAGGGGCCCTCAGGGGGAGCAGTACTTC.

The chain has TRBV27 and TRBJ2-7; TRBD1 is a possible D gene (6 bases). This CDR3 has 15 amino acids. V lost 5 bases and J lost 2, with 16 bases in between. Germline assignment: CDR1 MNHEY and CDR2 SMNVEV (reference sequence). In DNA form, the CDR3 reads TGTGCCAGCAGTATGACCGGGACAACCGCCTACGAGCAGTACTTC. Translating gives CASSMTGTTAYEQYF.

The CDR3 DNA follows: TGTGCCAGCAGTACCCGCGGGGAGACCCAGTACTTC. Amino acids: CASSTRGETQYF. The chain carries TRBV27 and TRBJ2-5, with a weak D call TRBD2 (5 bases). CDR1 and CDR2 from the germline V gene are MNHEY and SMNVEV (reference sequence). The CDR3 length is 12 residues. V was pared by 5 bases and J by 5 bases, with 9 bases between.